This T cell receptor (beta chain) was obtained from a study of T cell responses to AZD1222 COVID-19 vaccine. The germline gives CDR1 LGHDT, CDR2 YNNKEL (reference sequence). The V end lost 3 bases, the J end lost 7 bases, and 10 bases lay between the germline ends. The CDR3 length is 14 residues. Only in-frame clones appear in the TCRdb table, and some are missing; sequencing was by immunoSEQ multiplex PCR. Here the sample spans some 130,000 clones, roughly 85% being singletons. Sequenced here: peripheral blood, sampled 28 days after the second dose of the MenACWY control vaccine. This rearrangement joins TRBV3-1 (or the pseudogene TRBV3-2) to TRBJ1-6, with a weak D call TRBD1 (5 bases). The TCR comes from an adult who received the MenACWY meningococcal vaccine as a control. The CDR3 sequence is CASSHGGPNSPLHF. Here the CDR3 DNA reads TGTGCCAGCAGCCACGGGGGACCCAATTCACCCCTCCACTTT.